The 16 T cell receptor beta chains listed next were all sequenced from one sample in a study of cytomegalovirus exposure and HLA in healthy donors. Primers: 60 Vbeta forward and 13 Jbeta reverse. This table comes from immunoSEQ multiplex PCR, and its TCRdb copy is limited to in-frame clones, with some not included. The sample yields some 100,000 clones, roughly 80% seen once. Sequences were obtained from PBMCs. These receptors all come from a man between 40 and 49 years old in good health and CMV-seronegative.

The gene calls are TRBV6-5 and TRBJ1-1, with D tentatively TRBD1 (5 bases). This CDR3 is built from 14 residues. From germline, CDR1 is MNHEY and CDR2 SVGAGI. V lost 6 bases and J lost 0, with 11 bases in between. Written as DNA, the CDR3 is TGTGCCAGCAGGCTCGCAGGGTTGAACACTGAAGCTTTCTTT. This encodes CASRLAGLNTEAFF.

This chain connects TRBV18 to TRBJ1-1; no definite D call. This CDR3 contains 15 residues. Trimming left V 2 bases short and J 2 bases short, with 12 bases between. Germline V gives CDR1 KGHSH, CDR2 LQKENI. CDR3 DNA: TGTGCCAGCTCACCAATGGTCCGGAGTAACACTGAAGCTTTCTTT. Translating gives CASSPMVRSNTEAFF.

The genes are TRBV6-4 and TRBJ1-2; 12 positions agree with TRBD1. This CDR3 region has 16 residues. In germline, CDR1 is MRHNA, CDR2 SNTAGT. J gave up 5 bases and V 5 bases, and 9 bases lay outside the gene matches. DNA of the CDR3: TGTGCCAGCAGTCCGGGACAGGGGGCATTAGGTTATGGCTACACCTTC. Translating it yields CASSPGQGALGYGYTF.

The count of this clone is one. The J gene is TRBJ1-3, the V gene TRBV7-6; D possibly corresponds to TRBD1 (5 bases). Trimming pared 1 base from V and 4 bases from J, leaving 8 bases between. This CDR3 has 14 residues. Germline CDR1 reads SGHVS; CDR2 reads FNYEAQ. CDR3 in DNA: TGTGCCAGCAGCTTAGAGGGGCGAGGAAACACCATATATTTT. This codes for CASSLEGRGNTIYF.

J is TRBJ1-3 and V is TRBV7-2; D ambiguous. V was shortened by 5 bases and J by 0 bases, with 20 bases between the two germline ends. Germline CDR1 and CDR2: SGHTA and FQGNSA. This CDR3 has 18 amino acids. The CDR3 spells CASSTLAHAKPSGNTIYF. CDR3 DNA sequence: TGTGCCAGCAGCACCCTCGCCCATGCTAAACCCTCTGGAAACACCATATATTTT.

This rearrangement joins TRBV5-1 to TRBJ2-3; tentative D call: TRBD2 (6 bases). The V and J ends lost 3 bases and 4 bases respectively, with 12 bases between them. The CDR3 spans 14 residues. Germline V gene sequence: CDR1 SGHRS, CDR2 YFSETQ. The CDR3 DNA is TGCGCCAGCAGCTCAGAGGGAGGTGCAGATACGCAGTATTTT. This sequence encodes CASSSEGGADTQYF. Complete variable domain (other parts from reference TRBV5-1 and TRBJ2-3): KAGVTQTPRYLIKTRGQQVTLSCSPISGHRSVSWYQQTPGQGLQFLFEYFSETQRNKGNFPGRFSGRQFSNSRSEMNVSTLELGDSALYLCASSSEGGADTQYFGPGTRLTVL.

This clone was detected a few times. The chain employs TRBV7-9 and TRBJ2-3, with 8 bases that match TRBD2. V shed 6 bases and J 0 bases; nucleotides not matched to a gene: 5. The CDR3 consists of 15 residues. The germline gives CDR1 SEHNR, CDR2 FQNEAQ (reference sequence). As DNA, the CDR3 is TGTGCCAGCAGGGATGGACTAGCTAGCACAGATACGCAGTATTTT. This sequence encodes CASRDGLASTDTQYF.

The chain employs TRBV7-8 and TRBJ2-1, with D tentatively TRBD2 (5 bases). Germline CDR1 SGHVS, CDR2 FQNEAQ. The CDR3 consists of 15 residues. The V gene lost 5 bases and the J gene lost 8 bases, with 19 bases spanning the gap. The CDR3 is CASSSPWERLYEQFF. DNA for the CDR3: TGTGCCAGCAGCAGTCCATGGGAGCGGTTGTATGAGCAGTTCTTC.

This clone was recorded only once. The V gene is TRBV30, the J gene TRBJ1-1; D may be TRBD1 (6 bases). This CDR3 has 13 residues. Germline V CDR1 and CDR2: GTSNPN, SVGIG (reference sequence). V was trimmed by 1 base and J by 6 bases, leaving 12 bases between them. The CDR3 protein is CAWSAQGIPEAFF. For the CDR3, the DNA is TGTGCCTGGAGTGCACAGGGTATACCTGAAGCTTTCTTT.

This clone was seen a handful of times. The chain employs TRBV7-9 and TRBJ2-7, with 7 nucleotides matching TRBD1. V was pared by 2 bases and J by 3 bases, with 1 base of the junction left unmatched. This CDR3 has 13 residues. Germline CDR1 reads SEHNR; CDR2 reads FQNEAQ (reference sequence). For the CDR3, the DNA is TGTGCCAGCAGCTTAAGACAGGGCTACGAGCAGTACTTC. As protein: CASSLRQGYEQYF.

The chain links TRBV5-4 to TRBJ1-1, with TRBD1 as a possible D gene (6 bases). Looked up from germline, CDR1 is SGHNT and CDR2 is YYREEE (reference sequence). Between the trimmed V and J ends, which lost 1 base and 5 bases, there was a span of 12 bases. This CDR3 has 14 residues. This chain's CDR3 is CASSLSSQGTEAFF. CDR3 coding DNA: TGTGCCAGCAGCTTGTCGTCGCAGGGGACTGAAGCTTTCTTT.

The genes are TRBV9 and TRBJ1-1, with D uncertain. The CDR3 consists of 12 residues. V lost 6 bases to trimming and J lost 5 bases, with 11 bases between them. Germline V lookup: CDR1 SGDLS, CDR2 YYNGEE. The CDR3 protein is CASTPAGTEAFF. CDR3 DNA: TGTGCCAGCACCCCGGCGGGGACTGAAGCTTTCTTT.

The sample holds one count of this clone. V and J are TRBV19 and TRBJ1-5; the D is unclear. V lost 1 base and J 4 bases, leaving 14 bases between the germline ends. The CDR3 extends over 16 amino acids. The germline gives CDR1 LNHDA, CDR2 SQIVND (reference sequence). The CDR3 nucleotides are TGTGCCAGTAGTATAGCTGGGCAGGTCATTAATCAGCCCCAGCATTTT. Its translation: CASSIAGQVINQPQHF.

The rearrangement uses TRBV5-1 and TRBJ1-1; a weak D match, TRBD1 (5 bases). The germline V and J ends were trimmed by 2 bases and 3 bases, with 11 bases remaining between them. CDR3 length: 14 amino acids. CDR1 and CDR2 from the germline V gene are SGHRS and YFSETQ. The CDR3 region is CASSFRLRDTEAFF. The CDR3, as DNA: TGCGCCAGCAGCTTTAGACTCAGGGACACTGAAGCTTTCTTT. The full variable domain, its missing parts supplied by reference TRBV5-1 and TRBJ1-1, is KAGVTQTPRYLIKTRGQQVTLSCSPISGHRSVSWYQQTPGQGLQFLFEYFSETQRNKGNFPGRFSGRQFSNSRSEMNVSTLELGDSALYLCASSFRLRDTEAFFGQGTRLTVV.

The chain uses TRBV6-6 and TRBJ1-4; 7 nucleotides line up with TRBD1. This CDR3 spans 14 amino acids. Germline V CDR1 and CDR2: MNHNY, SVGAGI (reference sequence). The ends lost 6 bases at V and 4 bases at J; junction bases unmatched: 5. CDR3 protein: CASSGTVGNEKLFF. In DNA, the CDR3 is TGTGCCAGCAGCGGGACAGTCGGTAATGAAAAACTGTTTTTT.

The gene calls are TRBV11-2 and TRBJ1-1; no clear D gene. V was trimmed by 5 bases and J by 5 bases, leaving 9 bases between them. Germline V gene data show CDR1 as SGHAT and CDR2 as FQNNGV. The CDR3 spans 12 residues. CDR3 in DNA: TGTGCCAGCAGCGAGCGGAGGACTGAAGCTTTCTTT. Amino acids: CASSERRTEAFF.